These 26 T cell receptor beta chains were all obtained from the same sample, sequenced in a study of blood T cell repertoires in COVID-19. Sequenced by immunoSEQ multiplex PCR; TCRdb stores in-frame clones only, minus some. The table has 170,000 or so clones, roughly 83% seen once. The sample comprised peripheral blood. These receptors originate from a woman aged 55-70 years with acute or convalescent COVID-19.

The V gene is TRBV7-9, the J gene TRBJ1-6, with TRBD1 identical over 8 bases. The CDR3 contains 13 residues. Trimming cost V 6 bases and J 9 bases; bases outside gene matches: 4. Germline assignment: CDR1 SEHNR and CDR2 FQNEAQ (reference sequence). CDR3 region: CASSDRGGSPLHF. CDR3 DNA: TGTGCCAGCAGTGACAGGGGAGGTTCACCCCTCCACTTT.

This clone was seen once. The chain carries TRBV27 and TRBJ1-2; 8 bases agree with TRBD1. The J segment lost 2 bases and the V segment lost 3 bases, leaving 11 bases of the junction unmatched. The germline gives CDR1 MNHEY, CDR2 SMNVEV (reference sequence). The CDR3 totals 17 residues. In DNA form, the CDR3 reads TGTGCCAGCAGTTTCCGGACAGGGTGGGGTAGCAACTATGGCTACACCTTC. Translating gives CASSFRTGWGSNYGYTF.

Details on this clone: Other DNA variants within this sample encode the same CDR3. V is TRBV9 and J is TRBJ1-3; 7 positions agree with TRBD1. CDR1 SGDLS and CDR2 YYNGEE come from the germline V gene. Trimming at V came to 2 bases and at J to 0 bases, leaving 5 bases not matched to a gene. This CDR3 spans 16 amino acids. CDR3 in amino acids: CASSVRQGISGNTIYF. The DNA for the CDR3 is TGTGCCAGCAGCGTCCGACAGGGAATCTCTGGAAACACCATATATTTT.

This sequence joins TRBV5-1 and TRBJ2-5; 7 nucleotides align to TRBD1. J gave up 5 bases and V 4 bases, and 11 bases lay outside the gene matches. The CDR3 is 15 residues long. Germline V gene data show CDR1 as SGHRS and CDR2 as YFSETQ. CDR3 nucleotide sequence: TGCGCCAGCAGCCAGGGGACAGCCGGGGAGGAGACCCAGTACTTC. This encodes CASSQGTAGEETQYF.

The chain combines TRBV7-2 with TRBJ2-1; the match to TRBD2 covers 8 bases. V was clipped by 4 bases and J by 6 bases; unmatched bases: 5. Germline CDR1 reads SGHTA; CDR2 reads FQGNSA. This CDR3 comprises 14 residues. The CDR3 is CASSSPGGRNEQFF. CDR3 DNA sequence: TGTGCCAGCAGCTCCCCGGGGGGGCGCAATGAGCAGTTCTTC.

This chain connects TRBV28 to TRBJ1-1, with D unclear. This CDR3 contains 13 residues. The germline V gene has CDR1 MDHEN and CDR2 SYDVKM. The ends were cut back, 2 bases at V and 2 bases at J, with 6 bases in the middle. The CDR3 region is CASSLEKNTEAFF. The CDR3 nucleotides read TGTGCCAGCAGTTTAGAGAAAAACACTGAAGCTTTCTTT.

This clone came up a few times. V and J are TRBV30 and TRBJ1-1; D gene ambiguous. This CDR3 is 13 amino acids long. The germline V gene has CDR1 GTSNPN and CDR2 SVGIG (reference sequence). Trimming removed 0 bases from V and 3 bases from J, with 8 bases in between. Here the CDR3 DNA reads TGTGCCTGGAGTGTAGAGATCTACACTGAAGCTTTCTTT. This codes for CAWSVEIYTEAFF. The full variable domain, completed using reference TRBV30 and TRBJ1-1, is SQTIHQWPATLVQPVGSPLSLECTVEGTSNPNLYWYRQAAGRGLQLLFYSVGIGQISSEVPQNLSASRPQDRQFILSSKKLLLSDSGFYLCAWSVEIYTEAFFGQGTRLTVV.

V is TRBV15 and J is TRBJ1-5; a weak D match, TRBD1 (5 bases). The germline V and J ends were trimmed by 1 base and 2 bases, with 12 bases remaining between them. The CDR3 is 16 amino acids. Germline V gene sequence: CDR1 LNHNV, CDR2 YYDKDF (reference sequence). CDR3 region: CATSRVVEGGNQPQHF. For the CDR3, the DNA is TGTGCCACCAGCAGAGTGGTTGAAGGGGGCAATCAGCCCCAGCATTTT.

V and J are TRBV19 and TRBJ1-1; 10 bases map to TRBD1. Germline V lookup: CDR1 LNHDA, CDR2 SQIVND (reference sequence). J gave up 4 bases and V 5 bases, and 4 bases lay outside the gene matches. CDR3 length: 14 residues. The CDR3 spells CASSSTGGSTEAFF. In DNA, the CDR3 is TGTGCCAGTAGTTCGACAGGGGGCAGCACTGAAGCTTTCTTT.

The chain joins TRBV5-4 to TRBJ2-3, with 9 bases identical to TRBD1. The V gene's germline CDR1 is SGHNT and CDR2 YYREEE (reference sequence). The length of the CDR3 is 13 residues. V was clipped by 6 bases and J by 4 bases; unmatched bases: 3. DNA of the CDR3: TGTGCCAGCAAAAGACAGGGGGCAGATACGCAGTATTTT. The encoded protein is CASKRQGADTQYF.

V is TRBV28 and J is TRBJ2-3; D gene unclear. Germline V lookup: CDR1 MDHEN, CDR2 SYDVKM. V was cut by 3 bases and J by 3 bases, with 10 bases left in between. This CDR3 region has 14 residues. CDR3 in amino acids: CASSFNSRTDTQYF. CDR3 bases: TGTGCCAGCAGTTTTAATTCCCGGACAGATACGCAGTATTTT.

The rearrangement links TRBV6-6 to TRBJ1-4; D may be TRBD1 (6 bases). V lost 6 bases, J lost 4 bases, and 12 bases lay in between. This CDR3 contains 14 residues. Germline-derived CDR1 and CDR2 are MNHNY and SVGAGI (reference sequence). The CDR3 spells CASRVGQNNEKLFF. The CDR3 DNA follows: TGTGCCAGCAGGGTCGGACAGAATAATGAAAAACTGTTTTTT.

The chain joins TRBV5-1 to TRBJ2-5, with TRBD1 as a possible D gene (6 bases). Germline loops: CDR1 SGHRS, CDR2 YFSETQ. V was pared by 4 bases and J by 2 bases, with 15 bases between. CDR3 length: 15 residues. The CDR3 bases are TGCGCCAGCAGCAAAGAACAGGGCCGACAAGAGACCCAGTACTTC. It yields the protein CASSKEQGRQETQYF.

V is TRBV3-1 (or the pseudogene TRBV3-2) and J is TRBJ2-1; TRBD2 agrees at 9 bases. This CDR3 has 14 residues. J lost 7 bases, V lost 2 bases, and 3 bases had no gene match. Germline V CDR1 and CDR2: LGHDT, YNNKEL (reference sequence). CDR3 residues: CASSQRAGGNEQFF. The CDR3 DNA follows: TGTGCCAGCAGCCAACGCGCGGGGGGGAATGAGCAGTTCTTC.

This sequence joins TRBV2 and TRBJ2-7; TRBD2 matches 7 bases. V shed 2 bases, J shed 2 bases, and the junction held 6 bases outside the gene matches. The CDR3 spans 15 residues. Per germline, CDR1 SNHLY and CDR2 FYNNEI. CDR3 nucleotides: TGTGCCAGCAGTGAAATGGGGGGGTGGGCCTACGAGCAGTACTTC. Protein: CASSEMGGWAYEQYF.

J is TRBJ2-1 and V is TRBV7-2; the D gene is possibly TRBD2 (6 bases). Germline CDR1 reads SGHTA; CDR2 reads FQGNSA. The CDR3 has 19 residues. The ends were cut back, 1 base at V and 1 base at J, with 20 bases in the middle. CDR3 bases: TGTGCCAGCAGCTTAGAGGATGGTTGGGGGGTTGGATCCTACAATGAGCAGTTCTTC. It codes for CASSLEDGWGVGSYNEQFF.

V gene TRBV11-3 combines with J gene TRBJ1-1; D is uncertain. CDR1 is SGHNT, CDR2 YENEEA, per germline. This CDR3 has 14 amino acids. V gave up 1 base and J gave up 4 bases, with 10 bases separating them. CDR3 protein: CASSLGHVGTEAFF. For the CDR3, the DNA is TGTGCCAGCAGCTTAGGACACGTCGGCACTGAAGCTTTCTTT.

V is TRBV12-3 or TRBV12-4 and J is TRBJ2-2; maybe TRBD1 (5 bases). This CDR3 has 13 residues. V dropped 5 bases and J dropped 6 bases, with 10 bases sitting between them. The CDR3: CASSPRDPGELFF. Written as DNA, the CDR3 is TGTGCCAGCAGTCCCAGGGATCCCGGGGAGCTGTTTTTT.

The chain's CDR3 is CASSSEGQNQPQHF. As DNA, the CDR3 is TGTGCCAGCAGCTCCGAGGGACAGAATCAGCCCCAGCATTTT. The chain recombines TRBV7-9 with TRBJ1-5; 7 bases line up with TRBD1. There are 14 residues in the CDR3. V dropped 4 bases and J dropped 4; count of bases not matched to a gene: 4. Per germline, CDR1 SEHNR and CDR2 FQNEAQ (reference sequence).

The rearrangement uses TRBV11-2 and TRBJ1-2, with 10 bases lining up with TRBD1. The V gene's germline CDR1 is SGHAT and CDR2 FQNNGV. The V gene end was trimmed by 5 bases and the J gene end by 5 bases; junction bases not matched to a gene: 8. The CDR3 extends over 15 amino acids. Here the CDR3 DNA reads TGTGCCAGCAGCCCTCGACAGGGGGCAACGTATGGCTACACCTTC. Translation gives CASSPRQGATYGYTF.

This chain joins TRBV6-5 and TRBJ1-5, with a possible D match to TRBD1 (6 bases). This CDR3 comprises 15 residues. Trimming took off 6 bases at V and 6 bases at J, with 18 bases between the two ends. Germline CDR1 and CDR2: MNHEY and SVGAGI. CDR3: CASRRGGSESQPQHF. CDR3 DNA: TGTGCCAGCAGGAGGGGGGGATCCGAGTCTCAGCCCCAGCATTTT.

The V call is TRBV4-1, the J call TRBJ1-4, with no clear D. CDR1 and CDR2 (germline): MGHRA, YSYEKL. V was trimmed by 6 bases and J by 0 bases, leaving 23 bases between them. The CDR3 covers 19 residues. CDR3 DNA: TGCGCCAGCAGTCTGGTGGGCCCTTCACTCCGCTCAACTAATGAAAAACTGTTTTTT. This sequence encodes CASSLVGPSLRSTNEKLFF.

V and J are TRBV19 and TRBJ2-7; D possibly corresponds to TRBD1 (6 bases). This CDR3 region has 12 residues. CDR1 is LNHDA, CDR2 SQIVND, per germline (reference sequence). Trimming removed 5 bases from V and 6 bases from J, with 11 bases in between. The CDR3 region is CASSPQGSEQYF. The CDR3 DNA reads TGTGCCAGTAGTCCACAGGGAAGCGAGCAGTACTTC.

The chain joins TRBV7-9 to TRBJ2-3; TRBD1 aligns across 9 bases. There are 17 residues in the CDR3. Germline-derived CDR1 and CDR2 are SEHNR and FQNEAQ (reference sequence). J gave up 4 bases and V 1 base, and 9 bases lay outside the gene matches. CDR3 nucleotide sequence: TGTGCCAGCAGCTTAGATTCCGGACAGGGGAGAGCAGATACGCAGTATTTT. Translation: CASSLDSGQGRADTQYF. The variable domain in full, with the rest retrieved from reference TRBV7-9 and TRBJ2-3, is DTGVSQNPRHKITKRGQNVTFRCDPISEHNRLYWYRQTLGQGPEFLTYFQNEAQLEKSRLLSDRFSAERPKGSFSTLEIQRTEQGDSAMYLCASSLDSGQGRADTQYFGPGTRLTVL.

CDR3 protein: CASSGAAGSSYNEQFF. CDR3 sequence (DNA): TGCGCCAGCAGTGGGGCAGCGGGGAGCTCCTACAATGAGCAGTTCTTC. The rearrangement uses TRBV10-1 and TRBJ2-1, with 7 nucleotides matching TRBD2. The CDR3 totals 16 residues. J lost 0 bases, V lost 4 bases, and 6 bases had no gene match. Germline V gene lookup returns CDR1 WNHNN and CDR2 SYGVQD (reference sequence).

The gene calls are TRBV28 and TRBJ1-2, with D perhaps TRBD1 (5 bases). The CDR3 runs to 14 residues. The ends were cut back, 10 bases at V and 8 bases at J, with 23 bases in the middle. Per the germline V gene, CDR1 is MDHEN and CDR2 is SYDVKM. This chain's CDR3 is CATGSRSGRVGYTF. CDR3 nucleotide sequence: TGTGCCACCGGGTCGAGGTCAGGGAGGGTAGGCTACACCTTC.